What follows describes a single TCR beta chain. This sample is drawn from a study of radiation and T cells in renal cell carcinoma. Time point described: blood 2 weeks post-SBRT. The sample's treatment: 15 Gy SBRT to primary tumor, nephrectomy 4 weeks later. The assay was immunoSEQ multiplex PCR, and TCRdb's table has in-frame clones only and misses some. The sample carries about 130,000 clones, about 88% recorded once. Looked up from germline, CDR1 is SGHTS and CDR2 is YDEGEE. The junction had 8 bases not matched to a gene; V was cut back by 3 bases and J by 5 bases. The CDR3 runs 17 residues. The receptor's source is a woman between 65 and 79 years old with renal cell carcinoma. Sequenced material: blood, taken from a patient whose treatment included radiotherapy and nephrectomy. The V gene is TRBV5-8, the J gene TRBJ2-1; 13 bases fit TRBD2. The CDR3 region has the DNA TGTGCCAGCAGCTCAGCCGGACTAGCGGGGGAGAACAATGAGCAGTTCTTC. Encoded protein: CASSSAGLAGENNEQFF.